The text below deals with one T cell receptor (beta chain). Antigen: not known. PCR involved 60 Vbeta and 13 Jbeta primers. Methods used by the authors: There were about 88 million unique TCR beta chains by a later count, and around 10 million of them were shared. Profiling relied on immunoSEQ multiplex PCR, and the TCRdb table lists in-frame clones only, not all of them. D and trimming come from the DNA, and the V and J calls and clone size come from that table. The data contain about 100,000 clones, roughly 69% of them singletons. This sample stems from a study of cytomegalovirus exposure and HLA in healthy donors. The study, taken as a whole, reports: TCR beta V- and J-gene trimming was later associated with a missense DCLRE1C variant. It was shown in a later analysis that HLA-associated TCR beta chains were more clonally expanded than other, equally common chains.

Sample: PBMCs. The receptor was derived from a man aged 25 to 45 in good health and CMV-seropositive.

DNA of the CDR3: TGTGCCAGCAGTGAAGGGGGACTTGGGAAAAAACTGTTTTTT. Encoded protein: CASSEGGLGKKLFF. The gene calls are TRBV6-1 and TRBJ1-4; TRBD1 might be the D (5 bases). The germline V gene encodes CDR1 MNHNS and CDR2 SASEGT. CDR3 length: 14 residues. Deletions cut 1 base from V and 9 bases from J, with 12 bases between.